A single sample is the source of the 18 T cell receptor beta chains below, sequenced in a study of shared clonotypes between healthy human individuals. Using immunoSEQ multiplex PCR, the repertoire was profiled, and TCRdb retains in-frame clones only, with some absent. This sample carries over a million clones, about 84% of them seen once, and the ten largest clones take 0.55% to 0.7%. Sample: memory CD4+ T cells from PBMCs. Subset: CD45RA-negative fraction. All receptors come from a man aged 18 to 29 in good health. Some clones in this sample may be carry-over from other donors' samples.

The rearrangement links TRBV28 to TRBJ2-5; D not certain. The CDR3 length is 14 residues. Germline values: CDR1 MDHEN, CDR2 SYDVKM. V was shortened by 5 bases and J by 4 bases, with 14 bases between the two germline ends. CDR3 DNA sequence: TGTGCCAGCAGTCAAACGCTCCGGAGAGAGACCCAGTACTTC. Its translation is CASSQTLRRETQYF.

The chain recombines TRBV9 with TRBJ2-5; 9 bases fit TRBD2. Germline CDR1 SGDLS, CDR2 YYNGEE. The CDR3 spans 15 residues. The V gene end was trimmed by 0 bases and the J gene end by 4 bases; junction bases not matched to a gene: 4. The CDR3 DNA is TGTGCCAGCAGCGTAGCTGCGGGAGGGGGAGAGACCCAGTACTTC. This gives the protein CASSVAAGGGETQYF.

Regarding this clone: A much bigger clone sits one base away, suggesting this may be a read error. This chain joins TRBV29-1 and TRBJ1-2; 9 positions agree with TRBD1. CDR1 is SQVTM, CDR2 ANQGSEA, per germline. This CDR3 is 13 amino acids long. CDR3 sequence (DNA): TGCAGCACCCCGGTCGGGACAGGGTATGGCTACGCCTTC. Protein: CSTPVGTGYGYAF.

The CDR3 reads CASSLDSQETQYF. CDR3 bases: TGTGCCAGCTCACTAGACAGCCAAGAGACCCAGTACTTC. The chain combines TRBV18 with TRBJ2-5; D may be TRBD1 (5 bases). CDR3 length equals 13 residues. The germline V gene has CDR1 KGHSH and CDR2 LQKENI. Trimming pared 4 bases from V and 1 base from J, leaving 7 bases between. Full variable domain (missing parts from reference TRBV18 and TRBJ2-5): NAGVMQNPRHLVRRRGQEARLRCSPMKGHSHVYWYRQLPEEGLKFMVYLQKENIIDESGMPKERFSAEFPKEGPSILRIQQVVRGDSAAYFCASSLDSQETQYFGPGTRLLVL.

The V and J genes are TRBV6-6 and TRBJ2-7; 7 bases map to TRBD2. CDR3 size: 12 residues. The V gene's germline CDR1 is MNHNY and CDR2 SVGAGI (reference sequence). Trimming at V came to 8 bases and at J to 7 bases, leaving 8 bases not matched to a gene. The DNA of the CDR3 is TGTGCCAGCTGGGAGGGCCCGGGGGAGCAGTACTTC. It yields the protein CASWEGPGEQYF.

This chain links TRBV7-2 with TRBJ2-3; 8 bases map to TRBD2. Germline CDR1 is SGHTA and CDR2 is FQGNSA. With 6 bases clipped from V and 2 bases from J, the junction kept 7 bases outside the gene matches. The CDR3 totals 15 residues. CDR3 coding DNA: TGTGCCAGCAGTTACTCTAGCGGGCCCACAGATACGCAGTATTTT. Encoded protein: CASSYSSGPTDTQYF.

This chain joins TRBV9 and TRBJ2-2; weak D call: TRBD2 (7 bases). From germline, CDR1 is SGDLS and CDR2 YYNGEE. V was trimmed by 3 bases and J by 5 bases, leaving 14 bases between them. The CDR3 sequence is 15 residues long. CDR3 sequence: CASSALQGGTGELFF. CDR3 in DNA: TGTGCCAGCAGCGCGCTACAGGGAGGGACCGGGGAGCTGTTTTTT.

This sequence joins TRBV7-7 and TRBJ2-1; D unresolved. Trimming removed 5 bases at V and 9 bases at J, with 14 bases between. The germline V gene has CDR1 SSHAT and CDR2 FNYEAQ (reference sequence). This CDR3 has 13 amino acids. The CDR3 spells CASSPRRDAEQFF. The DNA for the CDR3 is TGTGCCAGCAGCCCACGACGTGACGCTGAGCAGTTCTTC. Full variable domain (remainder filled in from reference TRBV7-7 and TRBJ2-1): GAGVSQSPRYKVTKRGQDVTLRCDPISSHATLYWYQQALGQGPEFLTYFNYEAQPDKSGLPSDRFSAERPEGSISTLTIQRTEQRDSAMYRCASSPRRDAEQFFGPGTRLTVL.

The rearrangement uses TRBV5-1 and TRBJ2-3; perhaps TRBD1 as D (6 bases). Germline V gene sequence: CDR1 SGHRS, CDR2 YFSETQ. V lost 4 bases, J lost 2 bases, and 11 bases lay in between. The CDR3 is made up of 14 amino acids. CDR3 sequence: CASSGGRITDTQYF. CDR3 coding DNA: TGCGCCAGCAGCGGGGGCAGAATCACAGATACGCAGTATTTT.

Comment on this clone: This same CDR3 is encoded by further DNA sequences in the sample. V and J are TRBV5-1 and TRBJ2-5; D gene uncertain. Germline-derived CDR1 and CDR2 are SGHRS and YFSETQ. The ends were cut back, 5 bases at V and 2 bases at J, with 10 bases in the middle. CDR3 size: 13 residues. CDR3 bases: TGCGCCAGCAGTGGTGGGGATCAAGAGACCCAGTACTTC. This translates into CASSGGDQETQYF. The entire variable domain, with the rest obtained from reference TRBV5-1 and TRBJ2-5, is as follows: KAGVTQTPRYLIKTRGQQVTLSCSPISGHRSVSWYQQTPGQGLQFLFEYFSETQRNKGNFPGRFSGRQFSNSRSEMNVSTLELGDSALYLCASSGGDQETQYFGPGTRLLVL.

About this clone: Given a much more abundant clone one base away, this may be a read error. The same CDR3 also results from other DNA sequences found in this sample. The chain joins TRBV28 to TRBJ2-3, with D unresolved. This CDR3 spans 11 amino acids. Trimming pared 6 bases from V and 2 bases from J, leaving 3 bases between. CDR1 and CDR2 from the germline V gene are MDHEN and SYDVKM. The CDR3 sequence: CASSFTDTQYF. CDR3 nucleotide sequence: TGTGCCAGCAGCTTCACAGATACGCAGTATTTT.

The CDR3 reads CASRAVGAPLHF. The CDR3 DNA sequence: TGTGCCAGCAGGGCAGTCGGGGCACCCCTCCACTTT. The chain joins TRBV28 to TRBJ1-6; D is uncertain. The V end lost 6 bases, the J end lost 11 bases, and 11 bases lay between the germline ends. The germline CDR1 and CDR2 sequences are MDHEN and SYDVKM. The CDR3 spans 12 residues.

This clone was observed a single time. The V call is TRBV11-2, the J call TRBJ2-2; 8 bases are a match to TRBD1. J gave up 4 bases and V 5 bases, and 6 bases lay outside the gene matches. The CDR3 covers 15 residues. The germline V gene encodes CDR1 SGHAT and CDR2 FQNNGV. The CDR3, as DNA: TGTGCCAGCAGCCGCGGACAGGGAGGCACCGGGGAGCTGTTTTTT. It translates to CASSRGQGGTGELFF.

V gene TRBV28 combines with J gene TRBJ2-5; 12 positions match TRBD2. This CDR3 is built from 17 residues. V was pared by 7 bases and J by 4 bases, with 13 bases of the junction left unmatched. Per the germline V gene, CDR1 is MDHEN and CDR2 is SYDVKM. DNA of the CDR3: TGTGCCAGCAAAATGACGACTAGCGGGAGAGGGGGAGAGACCCAGTACTTC. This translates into CASKMTTSGRGGETQYF.

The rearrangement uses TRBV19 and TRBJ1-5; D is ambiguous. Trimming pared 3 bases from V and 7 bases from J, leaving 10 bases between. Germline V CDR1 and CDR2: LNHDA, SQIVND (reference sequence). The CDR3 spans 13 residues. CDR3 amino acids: CASSIRIQQPQHF. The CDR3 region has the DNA TGTGCCAGTAGTATTAGGATCCAACAGCCCCAGCATTTT.

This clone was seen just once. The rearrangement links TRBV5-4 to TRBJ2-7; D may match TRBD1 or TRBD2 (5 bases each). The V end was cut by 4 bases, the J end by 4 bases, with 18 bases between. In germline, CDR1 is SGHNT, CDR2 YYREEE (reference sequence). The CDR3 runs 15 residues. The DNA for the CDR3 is TGTGCCAGCAGCAAGGCTGCCGGGACCGTATACGAGCAGTACTTC. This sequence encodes CASSKAAGTVYEQYF.

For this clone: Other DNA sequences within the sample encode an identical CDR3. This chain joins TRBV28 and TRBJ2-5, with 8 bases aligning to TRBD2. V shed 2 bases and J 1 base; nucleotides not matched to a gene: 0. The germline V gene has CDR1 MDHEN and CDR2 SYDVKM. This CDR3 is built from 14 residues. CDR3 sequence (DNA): TGTGCCAGCAGTTTAAGCGGGGGCCAAGAGACCCAGTACTTC. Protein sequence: CASSLSGGQETQYF.

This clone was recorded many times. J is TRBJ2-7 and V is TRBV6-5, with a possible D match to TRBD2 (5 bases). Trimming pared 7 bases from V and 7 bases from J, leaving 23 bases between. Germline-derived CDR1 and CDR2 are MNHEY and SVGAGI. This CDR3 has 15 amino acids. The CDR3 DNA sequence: TGTGCCAGCACCTTGGGGAGTGGTGGGTTTGAAGAGCAGTACTTC. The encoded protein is CASTLGSGGFEEQYF.